Shown below are 2 T cell receptor beta chains from a single sample sequenced in a study of T cell responses to AZD1222 COVID-19 vaccine. The data were produced by immunoSEQ multiplex PCR, yet TCRdb's version contains in-frame clones alone and is incomplete. The sample carries about 120,000 clones, approximately 83% recorded once. The sequencing used peripheral blood, collected on day 0 of AZD1222 vaccination. The origin of the receptors is an adult in good health.

The chain combines TRBV28 with TRBJ2-7; TRBD1 agrees at 8 bases. The V gene end was trimmed by 5 bases and the J gene end by 0 bases; junction bases not matched to a gene: 9. This CDR3 is built from 16 residues. Looked up from germline, CDR1 is MDHEN and CDR2 is SYDVKM. The CDR3 coding sequence is TGTGCCAGCAGTCCAACTCACGGGACAGGCTCCTACGAGCAGTACTTC. Translation gives CASSPTHGTGSYEQYF.

V is TRBV12-3 or TRBV12-4 and J is TRBJ1-1; D call uncertain. V gave up 2 bases and J gave up 1 base, with 5 bases separating them. CDR3 size: 13 residues. The CDR3 DNA reads TGTGCCAGCAGTTTACACACGAACACTGAAGCTTTCTTT. Its protein product is CASSLHTNTEAFF.